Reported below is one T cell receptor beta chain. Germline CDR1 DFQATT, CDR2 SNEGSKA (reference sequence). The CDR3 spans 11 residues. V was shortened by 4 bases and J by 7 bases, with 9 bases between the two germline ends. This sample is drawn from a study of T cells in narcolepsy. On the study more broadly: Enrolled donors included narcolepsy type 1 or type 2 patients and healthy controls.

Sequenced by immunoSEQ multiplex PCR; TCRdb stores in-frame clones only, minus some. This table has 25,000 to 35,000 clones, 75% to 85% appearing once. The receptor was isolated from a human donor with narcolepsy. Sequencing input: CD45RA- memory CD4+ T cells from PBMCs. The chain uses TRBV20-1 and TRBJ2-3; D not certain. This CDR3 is CSAIRENTQYF. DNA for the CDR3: TGCAGTGCTATAAGGGAAAATACGCAGTATTTT.